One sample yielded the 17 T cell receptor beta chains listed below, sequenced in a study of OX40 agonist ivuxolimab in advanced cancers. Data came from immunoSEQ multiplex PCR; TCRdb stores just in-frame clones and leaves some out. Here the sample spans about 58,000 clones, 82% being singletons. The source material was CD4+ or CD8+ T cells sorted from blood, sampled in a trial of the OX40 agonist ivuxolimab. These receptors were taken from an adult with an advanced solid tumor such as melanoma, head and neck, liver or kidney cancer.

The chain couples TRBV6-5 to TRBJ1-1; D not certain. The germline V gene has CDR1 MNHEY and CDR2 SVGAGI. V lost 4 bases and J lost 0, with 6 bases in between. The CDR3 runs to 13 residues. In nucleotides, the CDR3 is TGTGCCAGCAGTTCGAGGCTGAACACTGAAGCTTTCTTT. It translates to CASSSRLNTEAFF.

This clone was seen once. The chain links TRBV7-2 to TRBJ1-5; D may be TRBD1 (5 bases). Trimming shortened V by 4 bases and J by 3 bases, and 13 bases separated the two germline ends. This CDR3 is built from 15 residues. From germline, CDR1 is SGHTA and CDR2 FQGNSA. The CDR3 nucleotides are TGTGCCAGCAGCTCCGGGGCAATTTACAATCAGCCCCAGCATTTT. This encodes CASSSGAIYNQPQHF.

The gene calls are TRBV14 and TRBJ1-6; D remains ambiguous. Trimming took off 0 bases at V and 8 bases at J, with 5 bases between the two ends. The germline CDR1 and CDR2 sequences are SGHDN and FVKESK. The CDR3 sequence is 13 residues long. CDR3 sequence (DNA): TGTGCCAGCAGCCAAGAGATATATTCACCCCTCCACTTT. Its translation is CASSQEIYSPLHF.

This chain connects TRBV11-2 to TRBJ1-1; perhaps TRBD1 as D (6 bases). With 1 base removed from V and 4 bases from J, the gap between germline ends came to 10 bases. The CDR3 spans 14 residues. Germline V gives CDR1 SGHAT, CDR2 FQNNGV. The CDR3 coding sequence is TGTGCCAGCAGCTTAGGACAGGAGGGCACTGAAGCTTTCTTT. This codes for CASSLGQEGTEAFF.

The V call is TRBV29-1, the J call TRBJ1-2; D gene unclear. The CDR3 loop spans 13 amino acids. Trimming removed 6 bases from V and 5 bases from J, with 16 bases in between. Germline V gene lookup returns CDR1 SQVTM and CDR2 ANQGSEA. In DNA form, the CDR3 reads TGCAGCGTGGCCGTGGAAATGGGGTATGGCTACACCTTC. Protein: CSVAVEMGYGYTF.

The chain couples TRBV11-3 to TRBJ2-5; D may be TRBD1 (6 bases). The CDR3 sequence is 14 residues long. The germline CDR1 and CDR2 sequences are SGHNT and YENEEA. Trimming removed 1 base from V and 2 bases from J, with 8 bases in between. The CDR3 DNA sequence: TGTGCCAGCAGCTTAGGAGGGACACAAGAGACCCAGTACTTC. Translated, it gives CASSLGGTQETQYF.

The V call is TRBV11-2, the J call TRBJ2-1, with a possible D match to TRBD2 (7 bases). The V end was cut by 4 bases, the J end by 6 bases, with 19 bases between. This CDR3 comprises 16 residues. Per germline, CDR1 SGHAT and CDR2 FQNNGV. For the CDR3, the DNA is TGTGCCAGCAGCTACACCGCGGGGGCGTCTCTCAATGAGCAGTTCTTC. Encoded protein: CASSYTAGASLNEQFF.

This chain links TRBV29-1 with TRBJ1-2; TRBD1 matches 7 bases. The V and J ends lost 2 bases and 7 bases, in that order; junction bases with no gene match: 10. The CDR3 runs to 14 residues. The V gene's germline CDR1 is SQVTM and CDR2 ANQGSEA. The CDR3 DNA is TGCAGCGTTGAATACTTGGGGACAGACCGTGGCTACACCTTC. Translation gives CSVEYLGTDRGYTF.

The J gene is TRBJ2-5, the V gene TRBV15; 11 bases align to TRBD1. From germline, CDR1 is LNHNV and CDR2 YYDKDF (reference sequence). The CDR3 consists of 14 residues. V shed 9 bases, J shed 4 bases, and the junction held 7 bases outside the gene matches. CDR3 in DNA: TGTGCCACGAGCCAGGACAGGGGGCGAGAGACCCAGTACTTC. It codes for CATSQDRGRETQYF.

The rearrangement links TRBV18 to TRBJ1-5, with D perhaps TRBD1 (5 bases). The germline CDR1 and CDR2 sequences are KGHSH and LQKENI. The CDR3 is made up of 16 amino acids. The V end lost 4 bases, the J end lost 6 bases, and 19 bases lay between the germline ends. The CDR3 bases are TGTGCCAGCTCACTAACCGCCAGGGATGGCGGTCAGCCCCAGCATTTT. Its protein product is CASSLTARDGGQPQHF.

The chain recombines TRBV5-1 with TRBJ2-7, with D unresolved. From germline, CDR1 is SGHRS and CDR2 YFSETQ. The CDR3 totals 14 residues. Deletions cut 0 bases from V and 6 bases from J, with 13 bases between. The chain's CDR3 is CASSLVVTLGEQYF. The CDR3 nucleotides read TGCGCCAGCAGCTTGGTAGTGACCCTGGGCGAGCAGTACTTC.

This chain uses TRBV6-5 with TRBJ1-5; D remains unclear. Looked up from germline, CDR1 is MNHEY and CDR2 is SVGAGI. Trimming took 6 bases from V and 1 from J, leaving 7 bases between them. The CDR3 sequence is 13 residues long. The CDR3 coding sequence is TGTGCCAGCAGAATTACCAGCAATCAGCCCCAGCATTTT. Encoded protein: CASRITSNQPQHF.

In nucleotides, the CDR3 is TGTGCCAGCAGCCTGACAGGAAACCAAGAGACCCAGTACTTC. As protein: CASSLTGNQETQYF. V gene TRBV11-2 combines with J gene TRBJ2-5; perhaps TRBD1 as D (6 bases). V was shortened by 5 bases and J by 0 bases, with 10 bases between the two germline ends. Germline V gene lookup returns CDR1 SGHAT and CDR2 FQNNGV. This CDR3 has 14 amino acids.

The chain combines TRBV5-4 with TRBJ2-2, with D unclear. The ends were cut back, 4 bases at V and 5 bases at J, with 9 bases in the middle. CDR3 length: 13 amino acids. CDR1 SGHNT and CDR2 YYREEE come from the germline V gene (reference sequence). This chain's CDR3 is CASSESRTGELFF. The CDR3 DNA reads TGTGCCAGCAGCGAGTCCCGTACCGGGGAGCTGTTTTTT.

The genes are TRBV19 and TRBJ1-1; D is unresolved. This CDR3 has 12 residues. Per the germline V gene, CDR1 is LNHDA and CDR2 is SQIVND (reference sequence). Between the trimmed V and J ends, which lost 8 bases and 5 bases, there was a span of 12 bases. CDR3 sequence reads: CASSVDETEAFF. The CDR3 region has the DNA TGTGCCAGTTCAGTTGATGAGACTGAAGCTTTCTTT. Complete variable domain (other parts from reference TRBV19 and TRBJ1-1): DGGITQSPKYLFRKEGQNVTLSCEQNLNHDAMYWYRQDPGQGLRLIYYSQIVNDFQKGDIAEGYSVSREKKESFPLTVTSAQKNPTAFYLCASSVDETEAFFGQGTRLTVV.

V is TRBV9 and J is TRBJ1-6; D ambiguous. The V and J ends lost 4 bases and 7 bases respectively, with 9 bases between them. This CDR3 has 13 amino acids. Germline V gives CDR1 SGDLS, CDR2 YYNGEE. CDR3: CASSPQTNSPLHF. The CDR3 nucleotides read TGTGCCAGCAGCCCCCAAACGAATTCACCCCTCCACTTT.

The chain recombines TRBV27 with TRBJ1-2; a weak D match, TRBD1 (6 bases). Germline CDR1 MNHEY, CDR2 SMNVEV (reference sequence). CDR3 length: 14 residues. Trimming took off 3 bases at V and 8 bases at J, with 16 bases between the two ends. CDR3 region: CASSFTGTTTGYTF. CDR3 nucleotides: TGTGCCAGCAGTTTTACCGGGACAACGACGGGCTACACCTTC.